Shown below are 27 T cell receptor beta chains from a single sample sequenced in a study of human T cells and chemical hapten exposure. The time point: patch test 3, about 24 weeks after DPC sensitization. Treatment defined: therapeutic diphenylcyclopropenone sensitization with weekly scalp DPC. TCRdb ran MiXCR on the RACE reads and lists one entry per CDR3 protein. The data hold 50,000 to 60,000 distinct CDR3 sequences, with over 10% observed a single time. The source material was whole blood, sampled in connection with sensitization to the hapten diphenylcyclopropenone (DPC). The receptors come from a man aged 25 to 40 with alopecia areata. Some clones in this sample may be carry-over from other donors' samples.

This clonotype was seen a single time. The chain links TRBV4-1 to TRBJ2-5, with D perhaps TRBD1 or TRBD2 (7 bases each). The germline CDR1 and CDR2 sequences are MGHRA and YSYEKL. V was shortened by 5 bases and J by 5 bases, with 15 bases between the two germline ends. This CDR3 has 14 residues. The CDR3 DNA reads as TGCGCCAGCAGCGCGCAGGGGGGGCGGGAGACCCAGTACTTC. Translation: CASSAQGGRETQYF.

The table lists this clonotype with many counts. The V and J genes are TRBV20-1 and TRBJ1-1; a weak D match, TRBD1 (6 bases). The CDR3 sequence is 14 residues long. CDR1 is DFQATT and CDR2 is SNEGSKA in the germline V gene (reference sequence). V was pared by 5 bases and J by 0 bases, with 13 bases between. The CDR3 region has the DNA TGCAGTGCTGGCCGGACAGCCATGAACACTGAAGCTTTCTTT. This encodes CSAGRTAMNTEAFF.

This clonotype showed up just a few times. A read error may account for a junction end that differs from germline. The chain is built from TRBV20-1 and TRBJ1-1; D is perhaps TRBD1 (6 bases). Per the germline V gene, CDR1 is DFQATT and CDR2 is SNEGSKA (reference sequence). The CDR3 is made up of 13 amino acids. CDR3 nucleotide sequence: TGCAGCGCTAACAAGGGGGTGAACACTGAAGCTTTCTTT. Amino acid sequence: CSANKGVNTEAFF.

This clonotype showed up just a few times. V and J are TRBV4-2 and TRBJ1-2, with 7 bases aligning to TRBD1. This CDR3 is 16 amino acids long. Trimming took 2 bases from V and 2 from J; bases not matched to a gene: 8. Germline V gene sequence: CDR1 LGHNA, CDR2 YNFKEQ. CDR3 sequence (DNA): TGTGCCAGCAGCCAACCCGACAGGGTCCAAAACTATGGCTACACCTTC. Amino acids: CASSQPDRVQNYGYTF.

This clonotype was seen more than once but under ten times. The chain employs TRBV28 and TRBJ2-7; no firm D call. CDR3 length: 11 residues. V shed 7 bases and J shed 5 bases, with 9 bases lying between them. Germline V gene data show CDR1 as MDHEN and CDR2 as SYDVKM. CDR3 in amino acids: CASTSVHEQYF. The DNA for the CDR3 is TGTGCCAGCACGTCGGTGCACGAGCAGTACTTC.

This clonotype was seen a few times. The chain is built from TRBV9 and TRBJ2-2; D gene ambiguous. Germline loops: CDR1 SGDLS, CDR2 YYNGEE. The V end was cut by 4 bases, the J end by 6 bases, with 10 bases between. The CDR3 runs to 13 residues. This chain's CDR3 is CASSSFEAGELFF. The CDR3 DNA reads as TGTGCCAGCAGCTCGTTCGAGGCCGGGGAGCTGTTTTTT.

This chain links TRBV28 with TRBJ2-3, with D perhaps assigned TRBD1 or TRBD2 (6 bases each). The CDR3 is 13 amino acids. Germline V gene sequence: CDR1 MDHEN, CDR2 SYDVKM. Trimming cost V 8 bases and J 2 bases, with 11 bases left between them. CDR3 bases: TGTGCCAGCGGGGGGCCCCCCACAGATACGCAGTATTTT. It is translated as CASGGPPTDTQYF.

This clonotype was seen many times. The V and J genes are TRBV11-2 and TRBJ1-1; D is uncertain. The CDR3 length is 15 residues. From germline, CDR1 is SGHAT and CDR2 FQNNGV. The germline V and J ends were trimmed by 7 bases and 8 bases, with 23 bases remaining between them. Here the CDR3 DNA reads TGTGCCAGCACCCTAACTTCTCGCACGACTCGGGAAGCTTTCTTT. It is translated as CASTLTSRTTREAFF.

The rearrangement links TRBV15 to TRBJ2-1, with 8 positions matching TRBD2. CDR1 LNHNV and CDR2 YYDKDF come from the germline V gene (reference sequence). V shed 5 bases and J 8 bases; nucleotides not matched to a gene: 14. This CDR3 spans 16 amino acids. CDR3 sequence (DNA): TGTGCCACCAGCCGCCCGGGGGGTAGCGGGGCATATGAGCAGTTCTTC. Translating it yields CATSRPGGSGAYEQFF.

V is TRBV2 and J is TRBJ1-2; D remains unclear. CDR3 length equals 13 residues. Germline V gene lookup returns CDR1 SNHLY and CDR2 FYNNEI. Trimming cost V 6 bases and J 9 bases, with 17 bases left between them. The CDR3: CASRIGLRVSYTF. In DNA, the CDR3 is TGTGCCAGCAGAATCGGTTTAAGGGTTAGCTACACCTTC.

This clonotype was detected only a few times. In DNA, the CDR3 is TGTGCCAGCAGTTTAAGGGGACCCCAGTTGCCCGGGGAGCTGTTTTTT. Its protein product is CASSLRGPQLPGELFF. V gene TRBV12-3 or TRBV12-4 combines with J gene TRBJ2-2; either TRBD1 or TRBD2 may fit D (5 bases each). The germline V and J ends were trimmed by 2 bases and 6 bases, with 16 bases remaining between them. CDR3 length: 16 amino acids.

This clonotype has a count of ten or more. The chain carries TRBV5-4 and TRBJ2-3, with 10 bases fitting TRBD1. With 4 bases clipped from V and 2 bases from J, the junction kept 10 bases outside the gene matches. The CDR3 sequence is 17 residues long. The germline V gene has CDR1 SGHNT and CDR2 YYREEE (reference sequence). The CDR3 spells CASSGKPGQGSTDTQYF. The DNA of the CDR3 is TGTGCCAGCAGCGGAAAACCGGGACAGGGGTCCACAGATACGCAGTATTTT.

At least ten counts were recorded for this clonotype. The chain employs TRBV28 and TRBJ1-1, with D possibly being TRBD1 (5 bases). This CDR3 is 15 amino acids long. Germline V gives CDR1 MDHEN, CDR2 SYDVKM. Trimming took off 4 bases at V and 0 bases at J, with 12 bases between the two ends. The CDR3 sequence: CASSSPGGVNTEAFF. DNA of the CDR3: TGTGCCAGCAGTTCCCCGGGGGGAGTGAACACTGAAGCTTTCTTT. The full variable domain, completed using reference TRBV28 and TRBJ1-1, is DVKVTQSSRYLVKRTGEKVFLECVQDMDHENMFWYRQDPGLGLRLIYFSYDVKMKEKGDIPEGYSVSREKKERFSLILESASTNQTSMYLCASSSPGGVNTEAFFGQGTRLTVV.

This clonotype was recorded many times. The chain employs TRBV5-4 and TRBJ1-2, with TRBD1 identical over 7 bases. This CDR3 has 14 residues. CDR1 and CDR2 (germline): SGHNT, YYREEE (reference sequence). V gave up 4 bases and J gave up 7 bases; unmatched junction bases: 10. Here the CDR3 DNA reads TGTGCCAGCAGCCAGTCGCCTCCAGGGGGTGGCTACACCTTC. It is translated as CASSQSPPGGGYTF.

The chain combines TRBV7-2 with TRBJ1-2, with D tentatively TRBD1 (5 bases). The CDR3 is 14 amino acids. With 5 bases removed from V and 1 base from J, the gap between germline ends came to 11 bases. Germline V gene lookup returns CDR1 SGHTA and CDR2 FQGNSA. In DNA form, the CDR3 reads TGTGCCAGCAGCCGACGGGACCGTAACTATGGCTACACCTTC. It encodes CASSRRDRNYGYTF.

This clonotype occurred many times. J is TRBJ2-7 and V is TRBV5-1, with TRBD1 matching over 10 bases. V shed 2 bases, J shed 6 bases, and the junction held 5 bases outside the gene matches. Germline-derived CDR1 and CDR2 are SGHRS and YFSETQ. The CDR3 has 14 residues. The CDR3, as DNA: TGCGCCAGCAGCTTTGGGACAGGGGCTGGCGAGCAGTACTTC. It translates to CASSFGTGAGEQYF.

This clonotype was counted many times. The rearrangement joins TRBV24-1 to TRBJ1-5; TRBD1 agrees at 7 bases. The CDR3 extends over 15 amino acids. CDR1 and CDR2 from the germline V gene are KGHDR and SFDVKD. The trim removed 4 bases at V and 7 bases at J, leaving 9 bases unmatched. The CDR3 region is CATSDTRQGSQPQHF. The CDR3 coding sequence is TGTGCCACCAGTGACACCCGACAGGGCAGCCAGCCCCAGCATTTT.

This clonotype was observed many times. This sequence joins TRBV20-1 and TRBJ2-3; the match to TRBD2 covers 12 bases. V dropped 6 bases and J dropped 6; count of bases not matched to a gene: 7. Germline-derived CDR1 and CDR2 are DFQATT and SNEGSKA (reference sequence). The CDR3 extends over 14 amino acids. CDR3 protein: CSAITSGGRDTQYF. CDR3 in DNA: TGCAGTGCCATCACTAGCGGGGGGCGGGATACGCAGTATTTT.

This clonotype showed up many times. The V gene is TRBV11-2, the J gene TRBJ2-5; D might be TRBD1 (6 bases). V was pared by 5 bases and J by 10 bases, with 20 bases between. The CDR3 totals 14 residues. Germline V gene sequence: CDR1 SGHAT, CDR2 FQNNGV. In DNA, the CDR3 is TGTGCCAGCAGCCGCGCCGGGACACTTGTAGACCAGTACTTC. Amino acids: CASSRAGTLVDQYF.

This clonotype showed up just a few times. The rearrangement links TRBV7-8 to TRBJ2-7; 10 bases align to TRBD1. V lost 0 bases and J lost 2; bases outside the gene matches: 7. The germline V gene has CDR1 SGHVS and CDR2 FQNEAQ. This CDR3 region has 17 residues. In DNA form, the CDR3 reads TGTGCCAGCAGCTTAGCGACCGGGACAGGGGTGCCCTACGAGCAGTACTTC. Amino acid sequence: CASSLATGTGVPYEQYF.

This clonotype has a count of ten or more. CDR3 amino acids: CASSFGGAGGPSEQFF. DNA for the CDR3: TGTGCCAGCAGCTTCGGCGGAGCGGGGGGGCCAAGTGAGCAGTTCTTC. The chain carries TRBV9 and TRBJ2-1, with TRBD2 matching over 10 bases. Germline assignment: CDR1 SGDLS and CDR2 YYNGEE. This CDR3 spans 16 amino acids. V gave up 4 bases and J gave up 9 bases; unmatched junction bases: 13.

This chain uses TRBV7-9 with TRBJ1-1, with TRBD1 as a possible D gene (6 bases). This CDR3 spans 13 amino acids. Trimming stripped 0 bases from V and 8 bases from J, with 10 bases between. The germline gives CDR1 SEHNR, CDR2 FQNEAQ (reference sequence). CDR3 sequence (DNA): TGTGCCAGCAGCTTAGCACAGGGAGTAGAAGCTTTCTTT. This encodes CASSLAQGVEAFF.

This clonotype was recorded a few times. The CDR3 reads CASSLSPGGGGAFF. CDR3 nucleotide sequence: TGTGCCAGCAGTTTATCCCCCGGAGGGGGCGGAGCTTTCTTT. This chain uses TRBV27 with TRBJ1-1, with 7 bases fitting TRBD1. CDR1 and CDR2 (germline): MNHEY, SMNVEV (reference sequence). CDR3 size: 14 residues. With 0 bases clipped from V and 10 bases from J, the junction kept 8 bases outside the gene matches.

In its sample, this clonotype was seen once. CDR3 sequence (DNA): TGTGCCAGCAGTTTAGCGGGATTTAGGAATGAGCAGTTCTTC. It encodes CASSLAGFRNEQFF. J is TRBJ2-1 and V is TRBV28; TRBD2 is a possible D gene (6 bases). Germline loops: CDR1 MDHEN, CDR2 SYDVKM. The CDR3 consists of 14 residues. The V end was cut by 2 bases, the J end by 7 bases, with 12 bases between.

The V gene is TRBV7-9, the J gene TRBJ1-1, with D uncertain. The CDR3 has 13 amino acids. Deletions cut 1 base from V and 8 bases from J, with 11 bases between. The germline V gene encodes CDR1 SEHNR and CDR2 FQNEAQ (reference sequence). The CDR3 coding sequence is TGTGCCAGCAGCTTAGAGTCCGGGCTGGAAGCTTTCTTT. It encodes CASSLESGLEAFF. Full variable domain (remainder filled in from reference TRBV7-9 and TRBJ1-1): DTGVSQNPRHKITKRGQNVTFRCDPISEHNRLYWYRQTLGQGPEFLTYFQNEAQLEKSRLLSDRFSAERPKGSFSTLEIQRTEQGDSAMYLCASSLESGLEAFFGQGTRLTVV.

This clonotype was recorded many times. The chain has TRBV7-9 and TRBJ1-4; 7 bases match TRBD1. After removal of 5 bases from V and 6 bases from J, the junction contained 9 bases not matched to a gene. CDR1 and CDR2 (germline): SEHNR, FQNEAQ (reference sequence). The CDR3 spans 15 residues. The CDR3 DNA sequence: TGTGCCAGCAGCCGCTTGGGGGGGACAGATGAAAAACTGTTTTTT. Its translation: CASSRLGGTDEKLFF.

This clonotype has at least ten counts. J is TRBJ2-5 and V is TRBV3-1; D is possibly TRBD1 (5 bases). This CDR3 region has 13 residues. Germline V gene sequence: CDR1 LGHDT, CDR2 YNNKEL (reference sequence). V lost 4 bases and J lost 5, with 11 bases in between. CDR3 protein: CASSLRGSETQYF. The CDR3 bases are TGTGCCAGCAGCCTAAGGGGATCGGAGACCCAGTACTTC.